A single sample is the source of the 26 T cell receptor beta chains below, sequenced in a study of T cell clonotyping in hematopoietic cell transplantation. Clones were sequenced by immunoSEQ multiplex PCR, and TCRdb holds only the in-frame ones, with some missing. The data contain about 11,000 clones, 40% to 50% of them seen just once; the ten biggest clones take up 8.5% to 9%. The sequencing used PBMCs, collected 30 days after allogeneic stem cell transplant. Receptors were obtained from a male patient in his fifties or sixties who had an allogeneic stem cell transplant from an unrelated donor, so the T cells may come from the graft donor. Some clones in this sample may be carry-over from other donors' samples.

V gene TRBV2 combines with J gene TRBJ1-5, with D possibly matching TRBD1 (6 bases). CDR1 is SNHLY, CDR2 FYNNEI, per germline. The CDR3 loop spans 15 amino acids. V lost 7 bases, J lost 0 bases, and 13 bases lay in between. The CDR3 nucleotides are TGTGCCAGCACAAACAGGGAATTTAGCAATCAGCCCCAGCATTTT. It specifies CASTNREFSNQPQHF.

The chain joins TRBV30 to TRBJ2-3; D ambiguous. Looked up from germline, CDR1 is GTSNPN and CDR2 is SVGIG (reference sequence). V lost 4 bases and J 2 bases, leaving 7 bases between the germline ends. The CDR3 has 12 residues. The CDR3 loop reads CAWNSDTDTQYF. As DNA, the CDR3 is TGTGCCTGGAATTCCGACACAGATACGCAGTATTTT.

The chain has TRBV28 and TRBJ2-1; D not resolved. V was pared by 2 bases and J by 9 bases, with 8 bases between. The germline V gene encodes CDR1 MDHEN and CDR2 SYDVKM. The CDR3 length is 12 residues. CDR3 in amino acids: CASSLPLGEQFF. In DNA form, the CDR3 reads TGTGCCAGCAGTTTACCCTTAGGTGAGCAGTTCTTC.

This rearrangement joins TRBV7-8 to TRBJ1-6; TRBD1 is a possible D gene (5 bases). Trimming stripped 1 base from V and 5 bases from J, with 6 bases between. CDR3 length: 14 amino acids. The germline V gene has CDR1 SGHVS and CDR2 FQNEAQ. In nucleotides, the CDR3 is TGTGCCAGCAGCTTAGAAGGGGATAATTCACCCCTCCACTTT. Amino acids: CASSLEGDNSPLHF. Full variable domain (rest looked up from reference TRBV7-8 and TRBJ1-6): GAGVSQSPRYKVAKRGQDVALRCDPISGHVSLFWYQQALGQGPEFLTYFQNEAQLDKSGLPSDRFFAERPEGSVSTLKIQRTQQEDSAVYLCASSLEGDNSPLHFGNGTRLTVT.

The V and J genes are TRBV5-6 and TRBJ2-7, with D possibly being TRBD1 or TRBD2 (5 bases each). This CDR3 spans 14 amino acids. The V end lost 7 bases, the J end lost 4 bases, and 18 bases lay between the germline ends. Germline V gene lookup returns CDR1 SGHDT and CDR2 YYEEEE. The CDR3 spells CASALGTGKYEQYF. The CDR3 DNA follows: TGTGCCAGCGCCTTGGGGACGGGGAAATACGAGCAGTACTTC.

This clone was observed once. The junction does not match germline at one end; this may be a read error. This sequence joins TRBV20-1 and TRBJ2-5; D call uncertain. CDR3 length: 11 amino acids. Germline CDR1 reads DFQATT; CDR2 reads SNEGSKA (reference sequence). The CDR3: CSAGDWETQYF. CDR3 bases: TGCAGTGCTGGAGATTGGGAGACCCAGTACTTC.

This chain links TRBV25-1 with TRBJ2-7; 10 nucleotides align to TRBD2. The J segment lost 5 bases and the V segment lost 5 bases, leaving 6 bases of the junction unmatched. Germline assignment: CDR1 MGHDK and CDR2 SYGVNS. CDR3 length: 14 residues. The CDR3 sequence: CASSSSGRADEQYF. The CDR3 nucleotides read TGTGCCAGCAGTTCCAGCGGGAGGGCCGACGAGCAGTACTTC.

In this sample, this clone turned up a few times. This CDR3 is CASSLTGMNTEAFF. As DNA, the CDR3 is TGTGCCAGCAGTTTAACCGGCATGAACACTGAAGCTTTCTTT. The V gene is TRBV27, the J gene TRBJ1-1; D unresolved. Trimming took 2 bases from V and 0 from J, leaving 7 bases between them. From germline, CDR1 is MNHEY and CDR2 SMNVEV (reference sequence). This CDR3 has 14 residues.

The chain is built from TRBV6-5 and TRBJ1-2, with a possible D match to TRBD1 (5 bases). Trimming stripped 6 bases from V and 4 bases from J, with 12 bases between. Per germline, CDR1 MNHEY and CDR2 SVGAGI. The CDR3 has 13 residues. The CDR3 region has the DNA TGTGCCAGCAGAGATACAGGTTCCTATGGCTACACCTTC. It translates to CASRDTGSYGYTF.

The chain combines TRBV29-1 with TRBJ2-5; D gene uncertain. The CDR3 covers 10 residues. Trimming pared 4 bases from V and 4 bases from J, leaving 4 bases between. The germline gives CDR1 SQVTM, CDR2 ANQGSEA. CDR3 in DNA: TGCAGCGTTGTTGTAGAGACCCAGTACTTC. This sequence encodes CSVVVETQYF.

The CDR3 loop reads CASSLFWQGDLRGYTF. Here the CDR3 DNA reads TGTGCCAGCAGTTTATTTTGGCAGGGTGACTTGCGGGGCTACACCTTC. The chain uses TRBV27 and TRBJ1-2, with D perhaps matching TRBD1 (5 bases). The CDR3 covers 16 residues. The germline V gene encodes CDR1 MNHEY and CDR2 SMNVEV (reference sequence). The V end lost 1 base, the J end lost 8 bases, and 20 bases lay between the germline ends.

The chain links TRBV19 to TRBJ2-7; D call uncertain. V lost 5 bases, J lost 6 bases, and 14 bases lay in between. From germline, CDR1 is LNHDA and CDR2 SQIVND (reference sequence). CDR3 length: 13 amino acids. This chain's CDR3 is CASSLRPITEQYF. The CDR3 nucleotides are TGTGCCAGTAGTCTCAGGCCGATCACCGAGCAGTACTTC.

This clone was detected a few times. This chain links TRBV7-2 with TRBJ1-2; 7 nucleotides agree with TRBD1. Trimming removed 5 bases from V and 10 bases from J; junction bases left unmatched: 10. Germline loops: CDR1 SGHTA, CDR2 FQGNSA. CDR3 length: 13 amino acids. CDR3 nucleotides: TGTGCCAGCAGCGGTGCGACAGGGAGGTCCTACACCTTC. Translating it yields CASSGATGRSYTF.

The chain couples TRBV4-1 to TRBJ1-3, with D perhaps matching TRBD1 (5 bases). Germline CDR1 is MGHRA and CDR2 is YSYEKL. Trimming pared 4 bases from V and 2 bases from J, leaving 9 bases between. The length of the CDR3 is 14 residues. DNA of the CDR3: TGCGCCAGCAGCCCAGGAGGGGCTGGAAACACCATATATTTT. Translation gives CASSPGGAGNTIYF.

The chain links TRBV19 to TRBJ1-2; 8 nucleotides line up with TRBD1. There are 15 residues in the CDR3. Germline loops: CDR1 LNHDA, CDR2 SQIVND (reference sequence). J was trimmed by 0 bases and V by 4 bases; bases with no gene match: 4. The CDR3 loop is CASSTGQDPNYGYTF. The CDR3 DNA sequence: TGTGCCAGTAGTACGGGACAGGACCCTAACTATGGCTACACCTTC.

The chain carries TRBV2 and TRBJ2-2; 7 positions match TRBD2. This CDR3 is built from 17 residues. Germline V CDR1 and CDR2: SNHLY, FYNNEI. V lost 6 bases and J lost 0; bases outside the gene matches: 10. CDR3 amino acids: CASRAVRLAANTGELFF. The DNA for the CDR3 is TGTGCCAGCAGGGCTGTCCGACTAGCTGCGAACACCGGGGAGCTGTTTTTT.

Note on this clone: The CDR3 carries no conserved terminal phenylalanine or tryptophan, so it likely arises from a read error. The V call is TRBV2, the J call TRBJ1-1; D is possibly TRBD1 (6 bases). The CDR3 spans 13 residues. V lost 7 bases and J lost 3, with 12 bases in between. Per the germline V gene, CDR1 is SNHLY and CDR2 is FYNNEI. The CDR3 DNA sequence: TGTGCCAGCAAAATGGACAGAGACACTGAAGCTTTCCTT. Encoded protein: CASKMDRDTEAFL.

The chain links TRBV11-1 to TRBJ2-7; 7 positions match TRBD2. V was clipped by 3 bases and J by 2 bases; unmatched bases: 4. The length of the CDR3 is 14 residues. Germline CDR1 reads SGHAT; CDR2 reads FQDESV (reference sequence). As DNA, the CDR3 is TGTGCCAGCAGCTTCGCTCGGGGGGCCTACGAGCAGTACTTC. Protein sequence: CASSFARGAYEQYF. The whole variable domain, filled in from reference TRBV11-1 and TRBJ2-7, reads EAEVAQSPRYKITEKSQAVAFWCDPISGHATLYWYRQILGQGPELLVQFQDESVVDDSQLPKDRFSAERLKGVDSTLKIQPAELGDSAMYLCASSFARGAYEQYFGPGTRLTVT.

This clone was counted a few times. The chain uses TRBV7-9 and TRBJ1-3; D not resolved. Deletions cut 2 bases from V and 7 bases from J, with 9 bases between. This CDR3 has 13 residues. Looked up from germline, CDR1 is SEHNR and CDR2 is FQNEAQ (reference sequence). CDR3 bases: TGTGCCAGCAGCTTAAATTCCGAGAACACCATATATTTT. It codes for CASSLNSENTIYF. Complete variable domain (other parts from reference TRBV7-9 and TRBJ1-3): DTGVSQNPRHKITKRGQNVTFRCDPISEHNRLYWYRQTLGQGPEFLTYFQNEAQLEKSRLLSDRFSAERPKGSFSTLEIQRTEQGDSAMYLCASSLNSENTIYFGEGSWLTVV.

The rearrangement uses TRBV7-2 and TRBJ1-2; the D gene is possibly TRBD1 (5 bases). The germline V and J ends were trimmed by 5 bases and 6 bases, with 16 bases remaining between them. The germline gives CDR1 SGHTA, CDR2 FQGNSA. There are 14 residues in the CDR3. CDR3 loop: CASSPGTGHNGYTF. CDR3 sequence (DNA): TGTGCCAGCAGCCCTGGGACTGGGCATAATGGCTACACCTTC.

V usage is TRBV5-1 and J usage is TRBJ2-7; D uncertain. The germline CDR1 and CDR2 sequences are SGHRS and YFSETQ. This CDR3 has 13 amino acids. Trimming left V 6 bases short and J 3 bases short, with 13 bases between. The CDR3 here is CASNLQRHYEQYF. CDR3 nucleotide sequence: TGCGCCAGCAACTTACAAAGACACTACGAGCAGTACTTC.

CDR3 sequence: CSVGTARTEAFF. CDR3 sequence (DNA): TGCAGCGTTGGGACAGCTAGGACTGAAGCTTTCTTT. V is TRBV29-1 and J is TRBJ1-1; TRBD1 might be the D (6 bases). This CDR3 is 12 amino acids long. CDR1 is SQVTM, CDR2 ANQGSEA, per germline. Trimming left V 4 bases short and J 5 bases short, with 11 bases between.

The chain combines TRBV6-6 with TRBJ1-1; 9 bases are shared with TRBD1. The CDR3 has 16 amino acids. Germline CDR1 reads MNHNY; CDR2 reads SVGAGI (reference sequence). Trimming at V came to 0 bases and at J to 3 bases, leaving 5 bases not matched to a gene. CDR3 DNA: TGTGCCAGCAGTTACTCCCGGGACAGGGCCCACACTGAAGCTTTCTTT. Its translation is CASSYSRDRAHTEAFF.

The chain has TRBV29-1 and TRBJ2-1, with a possible D match to TRBD1 (5 bases). Trimming pared 2 bases from V and 8 bases from J, leaving 10 bases between. The CDR3 is 12 amino acids. The V gene's germline CDR1 is SQVTM and CDR2 ANQGSEA. DNA of the CDR3: TGCAGCGTTGAACCAGGGCTCCATGAGCAGTTCTTC. Translating gives CSVEPGLHEQFF.

Concerning this clone: An end of the junction does not agree with germline; a read error may underlie this. This chain uses TRBV30 with TRBJ1-1; no definite D call. CDR1 and CDR2 from the germline V gene are GTSNPN and SVGIG (reference sequence). The CDR3 runs 13 residues. The DNA of the CDR3 is TGTGCCTGGAGTGTCCAGGCCGACACTGAAGCCTTCTTT. Its translation is CAWSVQADTEAFF.

The rearrangement links TRBV9 to TRBJ1-3; D is uncertain. The V and J ends lost 0 bases and 4 bases respectively, with 14 bases between them. The CDR3 is 16 amino acids. The V gene's germline CDR1 is SGDLS and CDR2 YYNGEE. CDR3 DNA sequence: TGTGCCAGCAGCGTAGACCGGGGTGGTTACGGAAACACCATATATTTT. Translating it yields CASSVDRGGYGNTIYF.